The 9 T cell receptor beta chains given below trace back to one sample, sequenced in a study of beta chain features in type 1 diabetes (dated by TCRdb to 2017 to 2018). The method was the immunoSEQ multiplex PCR assay. The entire isolated RNA was reverse transcribed using the High Capacity cDNA Reverse Transcription Kit, and thus expressed TCRB transcripts were sequenced. The table comes from immuneACCESS by way of TCRdb, which keeps in-frame sequences with V and J called. Part of the clones is missing from these tables; in studies checked, under half for an unresolved V gene and the rest for unknown reasons. This sample has 150,000 to 190,000 clones in its table, and roughly 8% of those were observed once. The top ten clonotypes cover around 0.65% of the sample. Sequencing was done on a sample of central memory CD4+ T cells from blood. These receptors were taken from a man aged 18 to 29 in good health.

This clone was seen only a few times. The chain employs TRBV5-6 and TRBJ2-1, with 7 bases matching TRBD2. CDR1 SGHDT and CDR2 YYEEEE come from the germline V gene. The CDR3 length is 14 residues. With V trimmed by 1 base and J by 7 bases, 5 bases remained unmatched. CDR3: CASSLRRGGNEQFF. CDR3 nucleotides: TGTGCCAGCAGCTTGCGGAGGGGAGGGAATGAGCAGTTCTTC.

This clone turned up a few times. The same CDR3 is also encoded by other DNA sequences in this sample. The chain employs TRBV7-3 and TRBJ2-5; D perhaps matches TRBD1 (8 bases). The CDR3 totals 14 residues. Germline CDR1 reads SGHTA; CDR2 reads FQGTGA. With 4 bases removed from V and 5 bases from J, the gap between germline ends came to 14 bases. The CDR3 reads CASSSTGGEETQYF. CDR3 DNA: TGTGCCAGCAGCTCTACAGGGGGGGAGGAGACCCAGTACTTC.

This clone was found a few times. This sequence joins TRBV28 and TRBJ2-5, with 7 bases identical to TRBD1. The CDR3 consists of 15 residues. V shed 3 bases, J shed 1 base, and the junction held 5 bases outside the gene matches. In germline, CDR1 is MDHEN, CDR2 SYDVKM. The CDR3 nucleotides are TGTGCCAGCAGTTTCAAGGGGGCGGTCCAAGAGACCCAGTACTTC. This codes for CASSFKGAVQETQYF. The whole variable domain, remainder taken from reference TRBV28 and TRBJ2-5, is DVKVTQSSRYLVKRTGEKVFLECVQDMDHENMFWYRQDPGLGLRLIYFSYDVKMKEKGDIPEGYSVSREKKERFSLILESASTNQTSMYLCASSFKGAVQETQYFGPGTRLLVL.

Comment on this clone: At the DNA level, this CDR3 is encoded by other sequences in the same sample as well. The chain uses TRBV6-1 and TRBJ2-7; D gene uncertain. From germline, CDR1 is MNHNS and CDR2 SASEGT. The CDR3 loop spans 14 amino acids. The V end lost 0 bases, the J end lost 4 bases, and 10 bases lay between the germline ends. In DNA form, the CDR3 reads TGTGCCAGCAGTGAAGCTTCCACCGGGTACGAGCAGTACTTC. This gives the protein CASSEASTGYEQYF.

This clone was seen only a few times. This rearrangement joins TRBV7-3 to TRBJ2-2; D remains unclear. V was pared by 5 bases and J by 5 bases, with 9 bases between. This CDR3 has 13 residues. Per germline, CDR1 SGHTA and CDR2 FQGTGA. Here the CDR3 DNA reads TGTGCCAGCAGCCCCCGTGAGACCGGGGAGCTGTTTTTT. Protein sequence: CASSPRETGELFF.

V and J are TRBV5-4 and TRBJ1-4, with TRBD1 matching over 7 bases. Unmatched junction bases numbered 4, after V lost 1 base and J lost 4 bases. The CDR3 is 15 amino acids. CDR1 SGHNT and CDR2 YYREEE come from the germline V gene (reference sequence). Written as DNA, the CDR3 is TGTGCCAGCAGCTTGAGGGGACAGAATAATGAAAAACTGTTTTTT. This gives the protein CASSLRGQNNEKLFF.

This clone was picked up a small number of times. This chain connects TRBV6-6 to TRBJ2-5; no clear D. Per the germline V gene, CDR1 is MNHNY and CDR2 is SVGAGI (reference sequence). The CDR3 totals 14 residues. Between the trimmed V and J ends, which lost 0 bases and 1 base, there was a span of 6 bases. The CDR3 loop reads CASSYSTSQETQYF. CDR3 coding DNA: TGTGCCAGCAGTTACTCGACTTCCCAAGAGACCCAGTACTTC.

The table lists this clone with a few counts. The rearrangement uses TRBV4-3 and TRBJ2-3; 8 bases are shared with TRBD2. Germline V gives CDR1 LGHNA, CDR2 YSLEER. This CDR3 has 17 residues. The junction had 6 bases not matched to a gene; V was cut back by 0 bases and J by 1 base. The DNA for the CDR3 is TGCGCCAGCAGCCAAGATGTTCCGGGGGGGGGCACAGATACGCAGTATTTT. Its protein product is CASSQDVPGGGTDTQYF.

This clone occurred a few times. This sequence joins TRBV30 and TRBJ2-3; D is unresolved. The CDR3 totals 13 residues. Germline loops: CDR1 GTSNPN, CDR2 SVGIG (reference sequence). Between the trimmed V and J ends, which lost 4 bases and 2 bases, there was a span of 10 bases. The CDR3 sequence is CAWTPQNTDTQYF. The CDR3 coding sequence is TGTGCCTGGACCCCCCAAAACACAGATACGCAGTATTTT.